This is a list of T cell receptor beta chains from one sample in a study of blood T cell repertoires in COVID-19. Sequenced by immunoSEQ multiplex PCR; TCRdb stores in-frame clones only, minus some. The sample lists approximately 40,000 clones; around nine tenths were seen once. Sample: peripheral blood. The receptors were sampled from a man aged 35 to 55 with COVID-19, enrolled during active disease. The conserved cysteine and the conserved F or W are not part of the CDR3 here.

CDR3	V
ASSINRAGNTIY	TRBV19
ASSLKQGYYEQY	TRBV18
ASIQGSGYGYT	TRBV28
ASRRDSLSNQPQH	TRBV11-2
ASGAGGPYEQY	TRBV2
ASSQVRNLQGGEQY	TRBV14
ASSYSEANQPQH	TRBV6-5
ASSQFEASWEQF	TRBV3-1/TRBV3-2
ATSIPGNQPQH	TRBV15
ASSSGLAGASNTGELF	TRBV5-6
AWGAATRGETQY	TRBV30
ASSYGRGGLDTQY	TRBV6-6
ASRTRALSGANVLT	TRBV11-3